The sequence of this T cell receptor (beta chain) was determined in a study of blood T cells in healthy people across ages. Using a J-beta primer mix together with a sample-barcoded 5' primer, a second PCR was run for roughly 7 to 12 cycles. TCRdb ran MiXCR on the 5' RACE reads and lists one entry per CDR3 protein. The profile shows more than 900,000 distinct CDR3 sequences, 20% to 25% of them singletons. This CDR3 has 15 amino acids. Looked up from germline, CDR1 is DFQATT and CDR2 is SNEGSKA (reference sequence). J lost 1 base, V lost 2 bases, and 2 bases had no gene match. This clonotype showed up just a few times. These data also featured in a second study, about T cells of mothers and their children.

This chain connects TRBV20-1 to TRBJ2-1, with TRBD1 matching 10 bases. The sequenced sample was blood. The origin of this receptor is a girl aged 2 to 10 in good health. The CDR3 spells CSARRTGGSYNEQFF. The CDR3 nucleotides are TGCAGTGCTAGAAGGACAGGGGGGTCCTACAATGAGCAGTTCTTC.